This T cell receptor (beta chain) was recorded in a study of post-analysis software for immune sequencing data. Study overall: Both relapsing-remitting and secondary progressive multiple sclerosis featured among the disease courses, as did progressive-relapsing multiple sclerosis.

The CDR3 is made up of 14 amino acids. Trimming shortened V by 4 bases and J by 8 bases, and 17 bases separated the two germline ends. Study-wide results and caveats: Controls had lower frequencies than patients of a handful of TRBV segments, which included TRBV5-6, TRBV5-1 and TRBV20-1. Significantly decreased normalized Chao1 diversity was recorded for multiple sclerosis patients relative to controls.

Carried by the TCR beta cDNA libraries were unique molecular identifiers. TCRdb re-called the PCR reads through MiXCR, storing one row per CDR3 protein. The sample consists of almost 700,000 distinct CDR3 sequences, more than 50% of them appearing once. This clonotype came up a few times. Its antigen is currently unknown. This chain uses TRBV12-3 or TRBV12-4 with TRBJ1-2; TRBD1 is a possible D gene (6 bases). Sample: blood. This TCR derives from a girl aged 2-10 years with multiple sclerosis. The CDR3 reads CASSSKVQGRGYTF. The DNA for the CDR3 is TGTGCCAGCAGTTCGAAGGTACAGGGACGGGGCTACACCTTC.